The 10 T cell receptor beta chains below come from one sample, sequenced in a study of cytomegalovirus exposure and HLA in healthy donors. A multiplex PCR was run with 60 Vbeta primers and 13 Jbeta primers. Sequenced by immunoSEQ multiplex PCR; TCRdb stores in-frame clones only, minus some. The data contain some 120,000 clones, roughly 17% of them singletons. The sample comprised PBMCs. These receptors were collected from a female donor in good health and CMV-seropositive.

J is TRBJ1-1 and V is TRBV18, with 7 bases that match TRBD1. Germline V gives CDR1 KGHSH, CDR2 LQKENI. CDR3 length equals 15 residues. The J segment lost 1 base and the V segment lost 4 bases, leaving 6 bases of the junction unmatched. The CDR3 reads CASSLGQMTNTEAFF. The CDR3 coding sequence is TGTGCCAGCTCACTGGGACAGATGACGAACACTGAAGCTTTCTTT.

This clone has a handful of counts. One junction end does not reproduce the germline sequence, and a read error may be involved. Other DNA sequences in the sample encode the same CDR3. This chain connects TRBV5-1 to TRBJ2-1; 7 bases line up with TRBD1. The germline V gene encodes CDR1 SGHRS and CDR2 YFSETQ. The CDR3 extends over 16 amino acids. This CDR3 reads CASSFVPQGSYNEQFF. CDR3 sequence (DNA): TGTGCCAGCAGTTTTGTCCCACAGGGGTCCTACAATGAGCAGTTCTTC.

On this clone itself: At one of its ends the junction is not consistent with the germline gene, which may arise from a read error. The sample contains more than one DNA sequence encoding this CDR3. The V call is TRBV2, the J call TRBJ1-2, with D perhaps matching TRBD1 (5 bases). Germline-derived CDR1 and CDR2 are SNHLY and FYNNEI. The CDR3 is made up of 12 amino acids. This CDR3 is CASSDGQYGYTF. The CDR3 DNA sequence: TGTGCAAGCAGTGATGGACAATATGGCTACACCTTC.

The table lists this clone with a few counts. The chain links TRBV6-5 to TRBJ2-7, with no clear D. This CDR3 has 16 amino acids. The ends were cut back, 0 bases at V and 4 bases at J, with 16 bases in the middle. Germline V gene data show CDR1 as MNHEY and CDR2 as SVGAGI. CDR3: CASSYSDFGSGYEQYF. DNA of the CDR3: TGTGCCAGCAGTTACTCTGATTTCGGGTCTGGTTACGAGCAGTACTTC.

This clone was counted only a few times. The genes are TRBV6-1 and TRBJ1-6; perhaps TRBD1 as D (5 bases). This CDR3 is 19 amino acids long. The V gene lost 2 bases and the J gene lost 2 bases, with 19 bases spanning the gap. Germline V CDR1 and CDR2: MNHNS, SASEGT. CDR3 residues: CASSEQTRYGGTYNSPLHF. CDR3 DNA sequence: TGTGCCAGCAGTGAACAAACTCGATATGGGGGGACCTATAATTCACCCCTCCACTTT.

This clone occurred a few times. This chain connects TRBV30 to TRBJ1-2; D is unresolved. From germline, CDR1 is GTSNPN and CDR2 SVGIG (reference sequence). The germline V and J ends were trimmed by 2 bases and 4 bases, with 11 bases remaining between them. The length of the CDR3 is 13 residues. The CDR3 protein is CAWSFRLVYGYTF. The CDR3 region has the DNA TGTGCCTGGAGTTTCCGCTTAGTCTATGGCTACACCTTC.

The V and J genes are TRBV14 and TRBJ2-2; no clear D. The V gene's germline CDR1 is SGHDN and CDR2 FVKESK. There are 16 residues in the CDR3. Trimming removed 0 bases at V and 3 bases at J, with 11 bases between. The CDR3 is CASSQDFSRYTGELFF. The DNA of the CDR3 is TGTGCCAGCAGCCAAGACTTCTCCAGATACACCGGGGAGCTGTTTTTT.

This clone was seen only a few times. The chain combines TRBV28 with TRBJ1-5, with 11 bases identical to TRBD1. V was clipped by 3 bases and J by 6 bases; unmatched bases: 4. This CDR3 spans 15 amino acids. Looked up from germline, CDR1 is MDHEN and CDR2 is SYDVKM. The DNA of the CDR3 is TGTGCCAGCAGTTTCGGACAGGGGGCAGGTCAGCCCCAGCATTTT. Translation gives CASSFGQGAGQPQHF.

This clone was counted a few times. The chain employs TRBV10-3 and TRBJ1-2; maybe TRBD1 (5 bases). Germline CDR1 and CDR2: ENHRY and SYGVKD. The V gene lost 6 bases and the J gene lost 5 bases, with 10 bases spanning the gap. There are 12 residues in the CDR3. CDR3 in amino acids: CAIRDDSYGYTF. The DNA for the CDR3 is TGTGCCATCAGGGATGACAGTTATGGCTACACCTTC.

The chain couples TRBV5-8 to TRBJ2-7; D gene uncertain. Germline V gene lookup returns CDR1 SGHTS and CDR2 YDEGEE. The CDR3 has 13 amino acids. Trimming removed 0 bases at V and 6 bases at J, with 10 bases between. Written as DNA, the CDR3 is TGTGCCAGCAGCTTGGTAGATCTCTTCGAGCAGTACTTC. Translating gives CASSLVDLFEQYF.